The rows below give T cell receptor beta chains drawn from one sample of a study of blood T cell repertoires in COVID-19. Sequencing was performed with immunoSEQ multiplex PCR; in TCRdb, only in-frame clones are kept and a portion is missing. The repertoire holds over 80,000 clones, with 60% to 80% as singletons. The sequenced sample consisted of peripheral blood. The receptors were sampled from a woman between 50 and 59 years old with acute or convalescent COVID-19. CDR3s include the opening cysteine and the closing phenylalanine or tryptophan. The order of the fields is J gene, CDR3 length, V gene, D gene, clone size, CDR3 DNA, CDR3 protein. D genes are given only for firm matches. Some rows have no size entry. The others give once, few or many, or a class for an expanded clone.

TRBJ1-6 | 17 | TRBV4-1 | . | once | TGCGCCAGCAGCCAAGAAATAGCAGGGCCTCTTAATTCACCCCTCCACTTT | CASSQEIAGPLNSPLHF
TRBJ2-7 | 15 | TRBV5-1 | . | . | TGCGCCAGCAGCTTGGCCGGGACAAACGCCTACGAGCAGTACTTC | CASSLAGTNAYEQYF
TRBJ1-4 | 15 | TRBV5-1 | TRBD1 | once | TGCGCCAGCAGGGACGGGACAGGGGATAGAGAAAAACTGTTTTTT | CASRDGTGDREKLFF
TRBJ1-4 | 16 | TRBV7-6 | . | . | TGTGCCAGCAGCTTAGGTCAGGCAGGATTAAATGAAAAACTGTTTTTT | CASSLGQAGLNEKLFF
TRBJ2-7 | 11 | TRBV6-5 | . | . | TGTGCCAGCAGGTCCGGGAACGAGCAGTACTTC | CASRSGNEQYF
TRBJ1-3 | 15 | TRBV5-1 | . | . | TGCGCCAGCAGCTCTTGGCCCTTCTCTGGAAACACCATATATTTT | CASSSWPFSGNTIYF
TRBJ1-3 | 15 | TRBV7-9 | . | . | TGTGCCAGCACGGAATGGGGAGGCTCTGGAAACACCATATATTTT | CASTEWGGSGNTIYF
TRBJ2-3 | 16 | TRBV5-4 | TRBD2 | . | TGTGCCAGCAGCGCAGCTAGCGGGGTGAACACAGATACGCAGTATTTT | CASSAASGVNTDTQYF
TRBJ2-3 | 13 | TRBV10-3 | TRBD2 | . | TGTGCCACTGAGCGGGGGGCCTCAGATACGCAGTATTTT | CATERGASDTQYF
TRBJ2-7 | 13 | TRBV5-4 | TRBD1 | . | TGTGCCAGCAGCTTATCAGGGGGAATAGAGCAGTACTTC | CASSLSGGIEQYF
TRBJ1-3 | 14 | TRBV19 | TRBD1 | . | TGTGCCAGTATATCAGGGGGCGCCGGAAACACCATATATTTT | CASISGGAGNTIYF
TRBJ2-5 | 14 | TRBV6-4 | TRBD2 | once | TGTGCCAGCAGTGAGTCCGCGGGAGGAGTAACCCAGTACTTC | CASSESAGGVTQYF
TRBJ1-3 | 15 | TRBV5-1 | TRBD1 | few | TGCGCCAGCAGCCCGAACGGACAGGCTGGAAACACCATATATTTT | CASSPNGQAGNTIYF
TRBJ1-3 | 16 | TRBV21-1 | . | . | TGTGCCAGCAGCGACCACCTGACAGGGTCGGGAAACACCATATATTTT | CASSDHLTGSGNTIYF
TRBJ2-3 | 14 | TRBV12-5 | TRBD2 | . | TGTGCTAGTGGACCTAGCGGGATGGGGGATACGCAGTATTTT | CASGPSGMGDTQYF
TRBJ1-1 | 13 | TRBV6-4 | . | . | TGTGCCAGCAGTGACAGAGAGGGCTCTGAAGCTTTCTTT | CASSDREGSEAFF
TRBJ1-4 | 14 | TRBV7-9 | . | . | TGTGCCAGCAGTCCAGGGGCAACTAATGAAAAACTGTTTTTT | CASSPGATNEKLFF
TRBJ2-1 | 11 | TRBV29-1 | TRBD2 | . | TGCAGCGTGACTAGCGGGGGGGCCAAGTTCTTC | CSVTSGGAKFF
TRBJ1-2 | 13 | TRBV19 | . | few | TGTGCCAGTAGGGAGGACCTCGCGGGTGGCTACACCTTC | CASREDLAGGYTF
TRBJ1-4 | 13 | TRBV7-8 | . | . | TGTGCCAGCAGCCTCGGGGGGGGTGAAAAACTGTTTTTT | CASSLGGGEKLFF
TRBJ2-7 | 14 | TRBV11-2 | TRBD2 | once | TGTGCCAGCAGCGTAGGGACTAGCGTGGGCGAGCAGTACTTC | CASSVGTSVGEQYF
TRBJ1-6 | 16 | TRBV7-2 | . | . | TGTGCCAGCAGCTTAGAGGGAGGGGGGCTTATATCACCCCTCCACTTT | CASSLEGGGLISPLHF
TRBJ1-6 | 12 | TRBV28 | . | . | TGTGCCAGCATGACAGTAAATTCACCCCTCCACTTT | CASMTVNSPLHF
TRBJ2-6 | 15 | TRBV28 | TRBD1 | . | TGTGCCAGCAGTTCACAGGGGGCTGGGGCCAACGTCCTGACTTTC | CASSSQGAGANVLTF
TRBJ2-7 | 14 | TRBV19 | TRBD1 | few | TGTGCCAGTAGTCCTCCGGGACAGGCCTACGAGCAGTACTTC | CASSPPGQAYEQYF
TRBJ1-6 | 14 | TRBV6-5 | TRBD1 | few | TGTGCCTGCCAGGGACAGGGGGCTCGGGCACCCCTCCACTTT | CACQGQGARAPLHF
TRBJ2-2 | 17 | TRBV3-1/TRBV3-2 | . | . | TGTGCCAGCAGCCAAGAGGGGGCAGTTCCGAACACCGGGGAGCTGTTTTTT | CASSQEGAVPNTGELFF
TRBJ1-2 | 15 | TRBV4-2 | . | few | TGTGCCAGCAGCCAAGTTCAGGGGCAGAACTATGGCTACACCTTC | CASSQVQGQNYGYTF
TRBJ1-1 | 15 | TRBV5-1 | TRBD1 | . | TGCGCCAGCAGCCCGGACAGGGGCCTGAACACTGAAGCTTTCTTT | CASSPDRGLNTEAFF
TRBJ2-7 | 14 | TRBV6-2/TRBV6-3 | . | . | TGTGCCAGCAGTCCCCATGGGGGCGGCTACGAGCAGTACTTC | CASSPHGGGYEQYF
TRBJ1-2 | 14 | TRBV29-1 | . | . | TGCAGCGTTGCCCAGGGTAATTCGGACTATGGCTACACCTTC | CSVAQGNSDYGYTF
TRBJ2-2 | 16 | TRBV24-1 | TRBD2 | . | TGTGCCACCAGTGATCCCGGGGGGACCTTTCCCGGGGAGCTGTTTTTT | CATSDPGGTFPGELFF
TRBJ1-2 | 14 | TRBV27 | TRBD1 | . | TGTGCCAGCAGTCTCGACAGGGGGCAAAGTGGCTACACCTTC | CASSLDRGQSGYTF
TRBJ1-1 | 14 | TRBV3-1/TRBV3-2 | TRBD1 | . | TGTGCCAGCAGCCAAAGACAGGGGGTAACTGAAGCTTTCTTT | CASSQRQGVTEAFF
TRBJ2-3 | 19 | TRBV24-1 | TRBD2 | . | TGTGCCACCAGTGAGTCGCTCAAACTAGCGGGGGACCCCACAGATACGCAGTATTTT | CATSESLKLAGDPTDTQYF
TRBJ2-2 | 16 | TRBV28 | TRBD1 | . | TGTGCCAGCAGTTCCCCGGGACAGGGAGACACCGGGGAGCTGTTTTTT | CASSSPGQGDTGELFF
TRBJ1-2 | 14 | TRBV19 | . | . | TGTGCCAGTAGTATGGCCGCAACTAACTATGGCTACACCTTC | CASSMAATNYGYTF
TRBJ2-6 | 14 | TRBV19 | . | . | TGTGCCAGTAGTATCGGGTCTGGGGCCAACGTCCTGACTTTC | CASSIGSGANVLTF
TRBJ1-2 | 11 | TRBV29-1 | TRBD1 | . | TGCAGCGTTGAAGGCCAGGGGGACAGCACCTTC | CSVEGQGDSTF
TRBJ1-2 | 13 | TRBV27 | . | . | TGTGCCAGCACCGACAGGCCGCACTATGGCTACACCTTC | CASTDRPHYGYTF
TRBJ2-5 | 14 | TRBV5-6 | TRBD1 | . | TGTGCCAGCAACTATTATAACAGGGGGGAGACCCAGTACTTC | CASNYYNRGETQYF
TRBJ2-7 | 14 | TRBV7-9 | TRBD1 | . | TGTGCCAGCAGCCCAAGGGACAGCCACTACGAGCAGTACTTC | CASSPRDSHYEQYF
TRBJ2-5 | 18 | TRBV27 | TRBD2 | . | TGTGCCAGCAGTCCCCTAGCGGGGGCCCCCCTCGTAAAAGAGACCCAGTACTTC | CASSPLAGAPLVKETQYF